Presented here are 14 T cell receptor beta chains from one specimen sequenced in a study of T cell repertoires in cytomegalovirus infection. One entry per CDR3 protein results from TCRdb running MiXCR on the reads. The table lists 740,000 or so distinct CDR3 sequences, roughly 36% of them singletons, with around 2.8% in the top ten. Source material: PBMCs. Receptors originate from a human donor in good health (CMV status not recorded). Some clones in this sample may be carry-over from other donors' samples.

The chain is built from TRBV6-6 and TRBJ2-1, with 9 nucleotides matching TRBD1. V was pared by 6 bases and J by 8 bases, with 8 bases of the junction left unmatched. The V gene's germline CDR1 is MNHNY and CDR2 SVGAGI (reference sequence). The CDR3 runs to 14 residues. CDR3 sequence reads: CASRQGAKRDEQFF. The CDR3 coding sequence is TGTGCCAGCAGACAGGGGGCAAAAAGGGATGAGCAGTTCTTC.

The chain joins TRBV7-8 to TRBJ2-7; 8 positions match TRBD1. J gave up 7 bases and V 2 bases, and 10 bases lay outside the gene matches. The CDR3 loop spans 15 amino acids. Germline V gene sequence: CDR1 SGHVS, CDR2 FQNEAQ. CDR3 in DNA: TGTGCCAGCAGCTTAAACAGGGGGACCAAGGAAGAGCAGTACTTC. Its translation: CASSLNRGTKEEQYF.

The J gene is TRBJ1-6, the V gene TRBV6-8; D possibly corresponds to TRBD1 (5 bases). The germline V and J ends were trimmed by 6 bases and 7 bases, with 10 bases remaining between them. CDR1 and CDR2 (germline): MNHGY, SAAAGT. The CDR3 is made up of 13 amino acids. CDR3 loop: CASRTTGNSPLHF. As DNA, the CDR3 is TGTGCCAGCAGGACTACAGGAAATTCACCCCTCCACTTT.

The CDR3 protein is CSARRTGHDSYEQYF. CDR3 bases: TGCAGTGCTCGTAGGACAGGGCACGATTCCTACGAGCAGTACTTC. The rearrangement links TRBV20-1 to TRBJ2-7; 8 bases are a match to TRBD1. The CDR3 contains 15 residues. Germline V gives CDR1 DFQATT, CDR2 SNEGSKA (reference sequence). The V gene end was trimmed by 5 bases and the J gene end by 1 base; junction bases not matched to a gene: 10.

The CDR3: CASTPSRQGRDGYTF. The CDR3 nucleotides read TGTGCCAGCACTCCCTCCCGACAGGGGAGGGATGGCTACACCTTC. The chain has TRBV2 and TRBJ1-2; TRBD1 aligns across 8 bases. The CDR3 runs 15 residues. The junction had 13 bases not matched to a gene; V was cut back by 7 bases and J by 6 bases. Germline V gives CDR1 SNHLY, CDR2 FYNNEI. The full variable domain, its missing parts supplied by reference TRBV2 and TRBJ1-2, is EPEVTQTPSHQVTQMGQEVILRCVPISNHLYFYWYRQILGQKVEFLVSFYNNEISEKSEIFDDQFSVERPDGSNFTLKIRSTKLEDSAMYFCASTPSRQGRDGYTFGSGTRLTVV.

The V gene is TRBV28, the J gene TRBJ2-2, with D possibly being TRBD1 (5 bases). CDR1 and CDR2 (germline): MDHEN, SYDVKM. CDR3 length: 17 amino acids. Trimming pared 3 bases from V and 7 bases from J, leaving 21 bases between. CDR3: CASSFSQGSIYNGELFF. DNA for the CDR3: TGTGCCAGCAGTTTTAGTCAGGGTTCAATATATAACGGGGAGCTGTTTTTT.

This clonotype has only a few counts. The chain recombines TRBV7-6 with TRBJ2-5, with D hard to call. The CDR3 has 14 amino acids. V shed 1 base and J shed 5 bases, with 11 bases lying between them. The V gene's germline CDR1 is SGHVS and CDR2 FNYEAQ. The CDR3 DNA reads TGTGCCAGCAGCTTAGACCAGGAAGGCGAGACCCAGTACTTC. Protein product: CASSLDQEGETQYF.

This clonotype was detected only once. This chain joins TRBV24-1 and TRBJ2-2, with a possible D match to TRBD1 (6 bases). Germline V lookup: CDR1 KGHDR, CDR2 SFDVKD. Trimming removed 5 bases from V and 5 bases from J, with 14 bases in between. The CDR3 spans 15 residues. The CDR3 DNA reads TGTGCCACCAGTGTGAAGGGGGTCAGGACCGGGGAGCTGTTTTTT. It codes for CATSVKGVRTGELFF.

Many counts were recorded for this clonotype. The chain links TRBV7-2 to TRBJ2-3; possibly TRBD2 for D (6 bases). V was trimmed by 5 bases and J by 2 bases, leaving 11 bases between them. This CDR3 has 14 residues. Germline lookup yields CDR1 SGHTA and CDR2 FQGNSA. The CDR3 protein is CASSLRTNTDTQYF. The CDR3 nucleotides are TGTGCCAGCAGCCTACGGACTAACACAGATACGCAGTATTTT.

This clonotype showed up just a few times. The chain combines TRBV7-6 with TRBJ2-1, with 12 bases matching TRBD2. The CDR3 runs to 19 residues. Germline V gene lookup returns CDR1 SGHVS and CDR2 FNYEAQ. V shed 2 bases, J shed 8 bases, and the junction held 16 bases outside the gene matches. The chain's CDR3 is CASSLPLRLAGDSLHEQFF. Written as DNA, the CDR3 is TGTGCCAGCAGCTTACCCCTACGACTAGCGGGAGACAGCCTGCATGAGCAGTTCTTC.

The chain joins TRBV14 to TRBJ2-1; TRBD1 matches 9 bases. Germline CDR1 is SGHDN and CDR2 is FVKESK. The ends lost 0 bases at V and 6 bases at J; junction bases unmatched: 3. This CDR3 is 15 amino acids long. The CDR3 coding sequence is TGTGCCAGCAGCCAAGACGGGACAGGGTTCAATGAGCAGTTCTTC. Translating gives CASSQDGTGFNEQFF.

The rearrangement links TRBV7-2 to TRBJ2-3; D possibly corresponds to TRBD2 (6 bases). Germline V CDR1 and CDR2: SGHTA, FQGNSA. The V gene lost 8 bases and the J gene lost 1 base, with 13 bases spanning the gap. This CDR3 is built from 14 residues. The CDR3: CASDPGLRTDTQYF. The CDR3 bases are TGTGCCAGCGATCCGGGACTTCGCACAGATACGCAGTATTTT.

The chain uses TRBV7-9 and TRBJ1-3; D unclear. V dropped 2 bases and J dropped 4 bases, with 12 bases sitting between them. There are 15 residues in the CDR3. Germline CDR1 is SEHNR and CDR2 is FQNEAQ (reference sequence). CDR3 nucleotides: TGTGCCAGCAGCTTAATGGAGGGCTACGGAAACACCATATATTTT. The encoded protein is CASSLMEGYGNTIYF. Full variable domain (rest looked up from reference TRBV7-9 and TRBJ1-3): DTGVSQNPRHKITKRGQNVTFRCDPISEHNRLYWYRQTLGQGPEFLTYFQNEAQLEKSRLLSDRFSAERPKGSFSTLEIQRTEQGDSAMYLCASSLMEGYGNTIYFGEGSWLTVV.

This clonotype occurred a few times. The chain links TRBV7-8 to TRBJ2-7; D might be TRBD1 or TRBD2, each matching 6 bases. The CDR3 length is 14 residues. V lost 1 base and J lost 2, with 9 bases in between. In germline, CDR1 is SGHVS, CDR2 FQNEAQ. CDR3 sequence reads: CASSLGGAPYEQYF. The DNA for the CDR3 is TGTGCCAGCAGCTTAGGGGGGGCTCCCTACGAGCAGTACTTC. Looking up the rest from reference TRBV7-8 and TRBJ2-7 gives the full variable domain: GAGVSQSPRYKVAKRGQDVALRCDPISGHVSLFWYQQALGQGPEFLTYFQNEAQLDKSGLPSDRFFAERPEGSVSTLKIQRTQQEDSAVYLCASSLGGAPYEQYFGPGTRLTVT.